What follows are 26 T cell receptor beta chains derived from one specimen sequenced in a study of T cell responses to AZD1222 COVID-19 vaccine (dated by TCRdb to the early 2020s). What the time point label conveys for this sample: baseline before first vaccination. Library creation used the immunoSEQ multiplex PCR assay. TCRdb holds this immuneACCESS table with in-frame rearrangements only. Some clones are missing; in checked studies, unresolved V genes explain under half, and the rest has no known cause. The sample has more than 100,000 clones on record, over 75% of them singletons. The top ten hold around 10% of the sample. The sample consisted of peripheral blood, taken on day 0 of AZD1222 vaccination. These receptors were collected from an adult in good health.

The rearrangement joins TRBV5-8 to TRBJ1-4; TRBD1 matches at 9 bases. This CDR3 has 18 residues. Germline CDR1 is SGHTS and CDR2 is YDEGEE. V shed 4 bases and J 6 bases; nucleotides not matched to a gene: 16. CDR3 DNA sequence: TGTGCCAGCAGCCCCGCGGCTCGAGGGACAGGGCTGGATGAAAAACTGTTTTTT. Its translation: CASSPAARGTGLDEKLFF. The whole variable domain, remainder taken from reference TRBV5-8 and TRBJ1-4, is EAGVTQSPTHLIKTRGQQATLRCSPISGHTSVYWYQQALGLGLQFLLWYDEGEERNRGNFPPRFSGRQFPNYSSELNVNALELEDSALYLCASSPAARGTGLDEKLFFGSGTQLSVL.

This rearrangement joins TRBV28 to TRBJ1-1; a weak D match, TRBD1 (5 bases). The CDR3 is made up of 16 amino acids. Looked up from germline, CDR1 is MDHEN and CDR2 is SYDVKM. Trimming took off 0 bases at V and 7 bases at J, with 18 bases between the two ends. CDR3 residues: CASSLWDGTASLEAFF. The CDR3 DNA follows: TGTGCCAGCAGTTTATGGGACGGGACCGCTTCTCTTGAAGCTTTCTTT.

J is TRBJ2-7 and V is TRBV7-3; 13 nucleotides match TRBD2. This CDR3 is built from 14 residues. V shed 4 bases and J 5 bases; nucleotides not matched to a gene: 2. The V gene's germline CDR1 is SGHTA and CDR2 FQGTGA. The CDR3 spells CASSSGLAGDEQYF. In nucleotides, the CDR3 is TGTGCCAGCAGCTCAGGACTAGCGGGGGACGAGCAGTACTTC.

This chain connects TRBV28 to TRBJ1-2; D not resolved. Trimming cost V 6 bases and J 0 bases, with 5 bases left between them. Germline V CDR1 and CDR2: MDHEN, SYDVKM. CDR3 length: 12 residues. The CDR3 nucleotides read TGTGCCAGCAGGGACGCTAACTATGGCTACACCTTC. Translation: CASRDANYGYTF.

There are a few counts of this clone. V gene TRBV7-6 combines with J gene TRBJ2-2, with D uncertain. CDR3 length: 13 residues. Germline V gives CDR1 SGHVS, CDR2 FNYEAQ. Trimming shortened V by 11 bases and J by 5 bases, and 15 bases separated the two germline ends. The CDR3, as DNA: TGTGCCGGGTCGAAAGGGTGGACCGGGGAGCTGTTTTTT. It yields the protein CAGSKGWTGELFF.

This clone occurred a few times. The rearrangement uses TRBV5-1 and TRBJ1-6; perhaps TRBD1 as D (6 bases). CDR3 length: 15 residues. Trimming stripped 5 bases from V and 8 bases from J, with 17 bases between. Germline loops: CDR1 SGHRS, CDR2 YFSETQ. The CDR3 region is CASSRQTGSDSPLHF. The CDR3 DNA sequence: TGCGCCAGCAGTCGCCAAACAGGGTCGGATTCACCCCTCCACTTT.

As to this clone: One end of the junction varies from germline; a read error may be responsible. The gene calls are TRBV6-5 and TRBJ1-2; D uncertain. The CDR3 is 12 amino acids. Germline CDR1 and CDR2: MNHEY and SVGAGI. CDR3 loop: CASSSGSYGYTF. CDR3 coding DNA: TGTGCCAGCAGTTCTGGCAGCTATGGCTATACCTTC.

CDR3 in DNA: TGTGCCAGCAGCGTAGGTCCCGGGGCGGGAAACACCATATATTTT. It yields the protein CASSVGPGAGNTIYF. V and J are TRBV9 and TRBJ1-3; a weak D match, TRBD1 (5 bases). With 0 bases removed from V and 4 bases from J, the gap between germline ends came to 11 bases. The CDR3 is made up of 15 amino acids. Germline V gene data show CDR1 as SGDLS and CDR2 as YYNGEE.

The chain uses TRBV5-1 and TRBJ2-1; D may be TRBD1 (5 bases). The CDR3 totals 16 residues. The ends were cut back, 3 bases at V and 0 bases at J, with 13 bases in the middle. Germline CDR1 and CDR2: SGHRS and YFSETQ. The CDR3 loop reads CASSSWGGSSYNEQFF. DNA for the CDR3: TGCGCCAGCAGCTCTTGGGGCGGAAGCTCCTACAATGAGCAGTTCTTC.

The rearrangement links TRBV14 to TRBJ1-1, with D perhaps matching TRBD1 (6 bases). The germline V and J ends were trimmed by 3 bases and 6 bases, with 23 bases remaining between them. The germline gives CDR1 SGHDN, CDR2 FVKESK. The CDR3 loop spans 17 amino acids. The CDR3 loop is CASSHHGGGLLLPEAFF. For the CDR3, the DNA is TGTGCCAGCAGCCATCACGGAGGGGGTCTTCTTTTGCCTGAAGCTTTCTTT.

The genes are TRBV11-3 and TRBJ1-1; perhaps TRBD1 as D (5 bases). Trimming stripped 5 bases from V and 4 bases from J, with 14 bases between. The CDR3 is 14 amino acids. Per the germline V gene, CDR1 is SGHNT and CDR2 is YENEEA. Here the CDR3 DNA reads TGTGCCAGCAGCCCCATGGGGACCCTCACTGAAGCTTTCTTT. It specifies CASSPMGTLTEAFF.

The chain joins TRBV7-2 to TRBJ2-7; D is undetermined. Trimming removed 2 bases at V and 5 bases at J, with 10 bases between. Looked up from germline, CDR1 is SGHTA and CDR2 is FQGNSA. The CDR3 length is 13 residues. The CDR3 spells CASSLLSTNEQYF. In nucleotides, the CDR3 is TGTGCCAGCAGCTTACTCTCCACTAACGAGCAGTACTTC.

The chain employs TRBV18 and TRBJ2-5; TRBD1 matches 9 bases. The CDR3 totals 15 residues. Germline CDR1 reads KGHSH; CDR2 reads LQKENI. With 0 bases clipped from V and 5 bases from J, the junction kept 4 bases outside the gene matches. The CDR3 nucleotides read TGTGCCAGCTCACCACCCAGGGACAGGGCTGAGACCCAGTACTTC. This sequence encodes CASSPPRDRAETQYF.

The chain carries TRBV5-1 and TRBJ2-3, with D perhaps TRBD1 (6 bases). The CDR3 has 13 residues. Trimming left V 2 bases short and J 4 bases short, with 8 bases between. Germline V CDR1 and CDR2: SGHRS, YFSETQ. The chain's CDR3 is CASSLQGPDTQYF. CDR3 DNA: TGCGCCAGCAGCTTACAGGGTCCAGATACGCAGTATTTT.

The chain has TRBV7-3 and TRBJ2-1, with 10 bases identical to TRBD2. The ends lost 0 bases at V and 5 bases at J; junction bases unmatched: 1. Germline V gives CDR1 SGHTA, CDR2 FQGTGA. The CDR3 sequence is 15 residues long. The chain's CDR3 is CASSLTAGGNNEQFF. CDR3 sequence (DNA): TGTGCCAGCAGCTTAACAGCGGGGGGGAACAATGAGCAGTTCTTC.

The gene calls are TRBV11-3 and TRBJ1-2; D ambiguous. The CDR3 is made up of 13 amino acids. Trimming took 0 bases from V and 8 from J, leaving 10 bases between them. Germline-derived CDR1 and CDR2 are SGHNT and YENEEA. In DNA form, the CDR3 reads TGTGCCAGCAGCTTAGATAGGCCGGGAGGCTACACCTTC. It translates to CASSLDRPGGYTF.

Here the CDR3 reads CASSGTGGDEAFF. The CDR3, as DNA: TGTGCCAGCAGTGGGACAGGGGGGGATGAAGCTTTCTTT. The chain combines TRBV2 with TRBJ1-1, with TRBD1 matching over 10 bases. Germline V CDR1 and CDR2: SNHLY, FYNNEI. CDR3 size: 13 residues. V lost 4 bases, J lost 7 bases, and 3 bases stayed unmatched.

The DNA for the CDR3 is TGTGCCAGCAGGGGGCTACTTTACTACGAGCAGTACTTC. Translated, it gives CASRGLLYYEQYF. V and J are TRBV27 and TRBJ2-7, with D maybe TRBD1 (5 bases). Germline V gene sequence: CDR1 MNHEY, CDR2 SMNVEV (reference sequence). V was clipped by 6 bases and J by 3 bases, with 12 bases between them. The CDR3 totals 13 residues.

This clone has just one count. CDR3 in amino acids: CASSYSEGQPQHF. Written as DNA, the CDR3 is TGTGCCAGCAGTTACTCGGAGGGTCAGCCCCAGCATTTT. The chain couples TRBV6-5 to TRBJ1-5; D is unresolved. Germline V gene sequence: CDR1 MNHEY, CDR2 SVGAGI. V was cut by 0 bases and J by 6 bases, with 6 bases left in between. This CDR3 is built from 13 residues.

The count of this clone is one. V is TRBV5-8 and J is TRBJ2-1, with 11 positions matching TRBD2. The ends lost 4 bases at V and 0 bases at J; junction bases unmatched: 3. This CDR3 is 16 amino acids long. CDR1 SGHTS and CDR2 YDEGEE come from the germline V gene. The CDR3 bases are TGTGCCAGCAGCAGACTAGCGGGACGCTCCTACAATGAGCAGTTCTTC. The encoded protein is CASSRLAGRSYNEQFF.

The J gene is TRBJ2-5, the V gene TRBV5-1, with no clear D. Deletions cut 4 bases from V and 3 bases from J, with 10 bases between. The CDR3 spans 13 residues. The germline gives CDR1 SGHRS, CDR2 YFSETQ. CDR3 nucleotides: TGCGCCAGCAGCCAGACTGTTGAAGAGACCCAGTACTTC. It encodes CASSQTVEETQYF.

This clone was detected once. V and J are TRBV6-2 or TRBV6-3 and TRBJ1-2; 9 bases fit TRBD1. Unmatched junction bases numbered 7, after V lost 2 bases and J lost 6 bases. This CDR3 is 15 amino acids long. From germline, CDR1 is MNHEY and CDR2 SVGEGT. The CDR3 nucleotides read TGTGCCAGCAGTTACGTCTTCACAGGGGGCGATGGCTACACCTTC. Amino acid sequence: CASSYVFTGGDGYTF.

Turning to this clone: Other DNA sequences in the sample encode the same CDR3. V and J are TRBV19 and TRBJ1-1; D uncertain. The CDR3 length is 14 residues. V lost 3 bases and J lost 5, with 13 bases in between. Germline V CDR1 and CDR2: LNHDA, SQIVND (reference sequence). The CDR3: CASSIVSGNTEAFF. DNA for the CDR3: TGTGCCAGTAGTATTGTCTCCGGGAATACTGAAGCTTTCTTT.

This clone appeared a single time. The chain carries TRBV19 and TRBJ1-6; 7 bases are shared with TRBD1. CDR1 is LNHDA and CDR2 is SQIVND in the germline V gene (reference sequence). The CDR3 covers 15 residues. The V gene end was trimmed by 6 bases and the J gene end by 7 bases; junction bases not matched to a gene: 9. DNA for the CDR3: TGTGCCAGTAGGGACGAGGACAGGCGGAATTCACCCCTCCACTTT. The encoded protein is CASRDEDRRNSPLHF.

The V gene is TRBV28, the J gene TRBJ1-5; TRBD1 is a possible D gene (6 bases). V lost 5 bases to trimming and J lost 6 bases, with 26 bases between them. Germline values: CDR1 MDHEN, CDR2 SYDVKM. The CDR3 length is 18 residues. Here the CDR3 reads CASSRKGPVSRGSQPQHF. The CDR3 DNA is TGTGCCAGCAGTCGAAAGGGCCCCGTCTCCAGGGGAAGTCAGCCCCAGCATTTT.

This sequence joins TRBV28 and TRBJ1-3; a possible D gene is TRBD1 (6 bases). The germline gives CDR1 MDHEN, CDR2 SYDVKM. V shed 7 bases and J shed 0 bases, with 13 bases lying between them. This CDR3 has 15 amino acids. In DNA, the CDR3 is TGTGCCAGCAATCGACCACAGGGCTCTGGAAACACCATATATTTT. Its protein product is CASNRPQGSGNTIYF.